This T cell receptor (beta chain) was documented in a study of shared clonotypes between healthy human individuals. Terminally differentiated effector memory CD45RA+ cells were excluded from the naive CD8 cells, which were CD45RO-negative and positively selected for CCR7. CDR1 and CDR2 from the germline V gene are SQVTM and ANQGSEA. The CDR3 spans 15 residues. Trimming stripped 6 bases from V and 2 bases from J, with 19 bases between. The method was immunoSEQ multiplex PCR; TCRdb's version includes in-frame clones alone and lacks a portion of them. In the table there are approximately 720,000 clones, just over 90% of which are singletons.

The material sequenced was naive CD8+ T cells sorted from blood. The sequence was obtained from a man aged 30-40 years in good health. The V and J genes are TRBV29-1 and TRBJ1-2; possible D gene TRBD1, 5 bases. This CDR3 is CSVVEWKGRNYGYTF. DNA of the CDR3: TGCAGCGTCGTGGAGTGGAAGGGACGGAACTATGGCTACACCTTC. The complete variable domain, with remaining parts taken from reference TRBV29-1 and TRBJ1-2, reads SAVISQKPSRDICQRGTSLTIQCQVDSQVTMMFWYRQQPGQSLTLIATANQGSEATYESGFVIDKFPISRPNLTFSTLTVSNMSPEDSSIYLCSVVEWKGRNYGYTFGSGTRLTVV.